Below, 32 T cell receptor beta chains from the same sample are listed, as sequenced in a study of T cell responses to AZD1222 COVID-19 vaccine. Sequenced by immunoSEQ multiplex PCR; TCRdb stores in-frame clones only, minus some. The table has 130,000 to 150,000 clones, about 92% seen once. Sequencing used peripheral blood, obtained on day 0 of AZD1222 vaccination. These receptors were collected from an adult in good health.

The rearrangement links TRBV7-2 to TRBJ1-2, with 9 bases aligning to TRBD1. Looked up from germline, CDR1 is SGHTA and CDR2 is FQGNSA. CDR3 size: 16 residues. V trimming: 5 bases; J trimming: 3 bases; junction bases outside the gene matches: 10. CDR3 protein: CASSPGWDRADYGYTF. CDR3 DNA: TGTGCCAGCAGCCCAGGGTGGGACAGGGCGGACTATGGCTACACCTTC.

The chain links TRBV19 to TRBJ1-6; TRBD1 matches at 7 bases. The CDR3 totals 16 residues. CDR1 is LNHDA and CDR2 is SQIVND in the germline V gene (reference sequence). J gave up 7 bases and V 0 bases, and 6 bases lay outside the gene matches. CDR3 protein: CASSIDRTGRNSPLHF. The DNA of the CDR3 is TGTGCCAGTAGTATAGATCGGACAGGCCGGAATTCACCCCTCCACTTT.

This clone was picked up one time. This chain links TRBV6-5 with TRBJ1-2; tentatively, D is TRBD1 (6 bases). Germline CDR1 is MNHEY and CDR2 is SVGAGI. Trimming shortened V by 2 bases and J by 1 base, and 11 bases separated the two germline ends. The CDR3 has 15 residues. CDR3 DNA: TGTGCCAGCAGTTACCTCGGGACACTTAACTATGGCTACACCTTC. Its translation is CASSYLGTLNYGYTF.

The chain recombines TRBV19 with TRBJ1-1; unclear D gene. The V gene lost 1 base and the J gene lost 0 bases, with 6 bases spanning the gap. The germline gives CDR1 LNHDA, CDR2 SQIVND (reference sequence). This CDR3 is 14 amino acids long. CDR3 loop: CASSIGRVNTEAFF. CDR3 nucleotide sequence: TGTGCCAGTAGTATAGGAAGAGTGAACACTGAAGCTTTCTTT.

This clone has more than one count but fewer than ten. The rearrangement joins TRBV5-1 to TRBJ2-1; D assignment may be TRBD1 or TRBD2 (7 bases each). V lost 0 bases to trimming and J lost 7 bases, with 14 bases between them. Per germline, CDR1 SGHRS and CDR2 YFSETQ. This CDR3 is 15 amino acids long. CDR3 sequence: CASSLGEGARNEQFF. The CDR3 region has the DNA TGCGCCAGCAGCTTGGGGGAGGGGGCTCGAAATGAGCAGTTCTTC.

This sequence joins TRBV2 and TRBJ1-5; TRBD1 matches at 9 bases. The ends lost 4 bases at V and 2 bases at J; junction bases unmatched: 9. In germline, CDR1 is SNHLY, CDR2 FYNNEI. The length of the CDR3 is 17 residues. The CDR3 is CASSGTGVRGGNQPQHF. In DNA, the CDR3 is TGTGCCAGCAGTGGGACAGGGGTCCGGGGTGGCAATCAGCCCCAGCATTTT.

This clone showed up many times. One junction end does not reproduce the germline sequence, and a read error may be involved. CDR3 amino acids: CASSYRDIRGSTF. The CDR3 DNA reads TGTGCCAGCAGTTACCGGGACATCCGTGGCTCCACCTTC. The V gene is TRBV6-2 or TRBV6-3, the J gene TRBJ1-2; D might be TRBD1 (6 bases). The length of the CDR3 is 13 residues. CDR1 is MNHEY, CDR2 SVGEGT, per germline.

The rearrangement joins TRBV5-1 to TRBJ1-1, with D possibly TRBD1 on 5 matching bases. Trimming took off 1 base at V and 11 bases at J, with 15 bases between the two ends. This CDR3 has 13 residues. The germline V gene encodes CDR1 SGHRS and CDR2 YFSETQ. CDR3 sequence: CASSLSAGSGAFF. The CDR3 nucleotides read TGCGCCAGCAGCTTGAGTGCAGGGTCAGGGGCTTTCTTT.

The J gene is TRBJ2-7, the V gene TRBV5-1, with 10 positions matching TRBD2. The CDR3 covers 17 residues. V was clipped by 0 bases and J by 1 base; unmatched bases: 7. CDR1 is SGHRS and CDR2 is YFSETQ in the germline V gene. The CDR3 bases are TGCGCCAGCAGCTTGGGGCTAGCGGGAGCGACATCCTACGAGCAGTACTTC. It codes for CASSLGLAGATSYEQYF. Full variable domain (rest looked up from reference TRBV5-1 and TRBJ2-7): KAGVTQTPRYLIKTRGQQVTLSCSPISGHRSVSWYQQTPGQGLQFLFEYFSETQRNKGNFPGRFSGRQFSNSRSEMNVSTLELGDSALYLCASSLGLAGATSYEQYFGPGTRLTVT.

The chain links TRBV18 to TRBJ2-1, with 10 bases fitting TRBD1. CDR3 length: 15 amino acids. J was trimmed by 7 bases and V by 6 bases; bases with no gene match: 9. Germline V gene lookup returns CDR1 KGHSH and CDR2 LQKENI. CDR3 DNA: TGTGCCAGCTCCGCGCCGGGACAGGGGTCGAATGAGCAGTTCTTC. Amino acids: CASSAPGQGSNEQFF.

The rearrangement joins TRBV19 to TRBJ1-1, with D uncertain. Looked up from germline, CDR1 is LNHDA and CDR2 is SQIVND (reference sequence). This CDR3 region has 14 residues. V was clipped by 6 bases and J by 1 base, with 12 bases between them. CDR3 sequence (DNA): TGTGCCAGTAGCACCGGGCACCCGAACACTGAAGCTTTCTTT. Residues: CASSTGHPNTEAFF.

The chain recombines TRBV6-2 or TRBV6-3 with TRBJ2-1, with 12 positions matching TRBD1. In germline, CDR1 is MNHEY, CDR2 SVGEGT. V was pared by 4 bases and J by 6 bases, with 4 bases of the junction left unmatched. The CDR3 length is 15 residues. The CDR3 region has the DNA TGTGCCAGCAGTTTCGGGACAGGGGGCCTCAATGAGCAGTTCTTC. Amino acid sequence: CASSFGTGGLNEQFF.

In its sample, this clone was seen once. The CDR3 DNA follows: TGTGCCTGTCGACCCCCGGGCAAATTTGGCTACACCTTC. It specifies CACRPPGKFGYTF. This chain connects TRBV30 to TRBJ1-2; D unclear. CDR3 length: 13 residues. Trimming shortened V by 6 bases and J by 7 bases, and 18 bases separated the two germline ends. Germline-derived CDR1 and CDR2 are GTSNPN and SVGIG (reference sequence).

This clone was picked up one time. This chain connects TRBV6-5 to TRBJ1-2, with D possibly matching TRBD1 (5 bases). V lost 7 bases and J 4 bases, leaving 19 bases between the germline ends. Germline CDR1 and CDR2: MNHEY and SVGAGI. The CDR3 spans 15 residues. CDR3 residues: CASISGLVLVYGYTF. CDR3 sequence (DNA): TGTGCCAGCATCTCGGGACTCGTGCTGGTCTATGGCTACACCTTC.

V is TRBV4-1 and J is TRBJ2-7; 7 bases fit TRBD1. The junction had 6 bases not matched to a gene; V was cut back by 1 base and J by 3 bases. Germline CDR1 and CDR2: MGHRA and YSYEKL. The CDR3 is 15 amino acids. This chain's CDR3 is CASSQAQGQSYEQYF. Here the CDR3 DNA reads TGCGCCAGCAGCCAAGCCCAGGGACAGAGCTACGAGCAGTACTTC.

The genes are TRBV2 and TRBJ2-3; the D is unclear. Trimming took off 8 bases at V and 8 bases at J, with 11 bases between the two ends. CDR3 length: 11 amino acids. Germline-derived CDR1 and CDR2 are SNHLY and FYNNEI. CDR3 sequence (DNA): TGTGCCAGCTCTGGCCGTGCTACGCAGTATTTT. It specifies CASSGRATQYF.

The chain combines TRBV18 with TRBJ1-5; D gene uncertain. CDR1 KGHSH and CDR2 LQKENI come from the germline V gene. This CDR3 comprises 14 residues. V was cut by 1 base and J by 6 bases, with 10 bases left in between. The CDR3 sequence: CASSPQEVGQPQHF. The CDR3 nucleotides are TGTGCCAGCTCACCACAGGAGGTTGGTCAGCCCCAGCATTTT.

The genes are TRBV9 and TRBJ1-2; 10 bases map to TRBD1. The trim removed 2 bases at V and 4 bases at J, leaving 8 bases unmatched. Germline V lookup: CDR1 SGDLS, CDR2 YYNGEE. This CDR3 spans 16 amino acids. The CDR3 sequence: CASSVPRDRGFYGYTF. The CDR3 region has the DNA TGTGCCAGCAGCGTTCCCCGGGACAGGGGTTTCTATGGCTACACCTTC.

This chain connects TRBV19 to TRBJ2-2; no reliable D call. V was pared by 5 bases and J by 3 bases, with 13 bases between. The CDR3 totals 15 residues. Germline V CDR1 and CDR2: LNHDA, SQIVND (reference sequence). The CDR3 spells CASSLGWVDTGELFF. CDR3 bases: TGTGCCAGTAGTTTGGGTTGGGTGGACACCGGGGAGCTGTTTTTT.

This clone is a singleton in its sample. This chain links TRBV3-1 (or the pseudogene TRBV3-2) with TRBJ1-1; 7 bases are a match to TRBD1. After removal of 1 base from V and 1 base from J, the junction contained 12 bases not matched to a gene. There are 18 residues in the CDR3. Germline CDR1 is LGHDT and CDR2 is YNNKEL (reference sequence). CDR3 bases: TGTGCCAGCAGCCAAGGAGGAGGTAGACAGGGAGGGAACACTGAAGCTTTCTTT. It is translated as CASSQGGGRQGGNTEAFF.

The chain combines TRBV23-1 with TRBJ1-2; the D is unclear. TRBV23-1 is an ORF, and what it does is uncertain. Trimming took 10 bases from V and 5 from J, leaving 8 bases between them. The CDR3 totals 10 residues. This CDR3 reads CAIGGYGYTF. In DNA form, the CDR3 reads TGCGCCATAGGTGGGTATGGCTACACCTTC.

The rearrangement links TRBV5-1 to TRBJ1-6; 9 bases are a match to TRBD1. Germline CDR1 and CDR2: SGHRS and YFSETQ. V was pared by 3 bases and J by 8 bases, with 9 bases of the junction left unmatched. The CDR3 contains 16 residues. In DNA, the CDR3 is TGCGCCAGCAGCTGGACAGGGACAGGGCAGGATTCACCCCTCCACTTT. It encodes CASSWTGTGQDSPLHF.

The DNA of the CDR3 is TGTGCCTCCCTTCGGGAGGACTACGAGCAGTACTTC. Translating gives CASLREDYEQYF. J is TRBJ2-7 and V is TRBV27, with 7 bases lining up with TRBD2. The CDR3 extends over 12 amino acids. Germline CDR1 is MNHEY and CDR2 is SMNVEV (reference sequence). After removal of 11 bases from V and 3 bases from J, the junction contained 7 bases not matched to a gene.

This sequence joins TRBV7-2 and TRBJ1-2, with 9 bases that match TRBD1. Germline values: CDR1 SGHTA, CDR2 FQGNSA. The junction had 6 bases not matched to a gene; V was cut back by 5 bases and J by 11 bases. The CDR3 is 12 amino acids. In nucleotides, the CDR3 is TGTGCCAGCAGCCCCGGGACAGGGAGATACACCTTC. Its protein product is CASSPGTGRYTF.

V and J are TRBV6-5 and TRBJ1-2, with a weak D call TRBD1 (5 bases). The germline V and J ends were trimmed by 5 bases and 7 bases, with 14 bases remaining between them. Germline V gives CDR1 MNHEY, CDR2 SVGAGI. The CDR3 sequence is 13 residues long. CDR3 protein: CASSLLGGAGYTF. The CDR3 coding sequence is TGTGCCAGCAGTCTCCTGGGGGGAGCTGGCTACACCTTC.

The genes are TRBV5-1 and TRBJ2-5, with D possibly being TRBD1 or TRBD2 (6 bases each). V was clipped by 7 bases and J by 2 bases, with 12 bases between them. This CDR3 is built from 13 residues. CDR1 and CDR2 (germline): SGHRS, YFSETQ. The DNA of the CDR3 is TGCGCCAGCCGAGAAGGGGGGCAAGAGACCCAGTACTTC. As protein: CASREGGQETQYF.

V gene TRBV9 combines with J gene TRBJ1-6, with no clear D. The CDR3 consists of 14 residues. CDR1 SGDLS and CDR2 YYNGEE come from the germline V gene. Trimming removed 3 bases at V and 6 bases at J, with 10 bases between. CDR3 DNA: TGTGCCAGCAGCGGGCCAGTGCCTAATTCACCCCTCCACTTT. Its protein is CASSGPVPNSPLHF.

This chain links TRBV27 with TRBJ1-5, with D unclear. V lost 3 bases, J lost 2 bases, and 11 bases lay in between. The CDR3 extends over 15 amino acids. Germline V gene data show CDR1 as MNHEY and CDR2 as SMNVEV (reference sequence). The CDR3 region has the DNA TGTGCCAGCAGTTTTCAAGTTGGTGGCAATCAGCCCCAGCATTTT. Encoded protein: CASSFQVGGNQPQHF.

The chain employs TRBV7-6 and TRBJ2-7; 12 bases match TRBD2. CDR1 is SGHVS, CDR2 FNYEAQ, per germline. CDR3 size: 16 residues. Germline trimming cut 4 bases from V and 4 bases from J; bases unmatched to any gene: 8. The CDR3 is CASSSSGTSGLYEQYF. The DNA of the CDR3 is TGTGCCAGCAGCTCATCCGGGACTAGCGGGTTATACGAGCAGTACTTC.

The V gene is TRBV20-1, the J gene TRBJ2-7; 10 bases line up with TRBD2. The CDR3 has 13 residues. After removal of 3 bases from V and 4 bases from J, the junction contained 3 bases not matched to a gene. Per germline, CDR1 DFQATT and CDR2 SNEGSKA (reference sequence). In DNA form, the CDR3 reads TGCAGTGCTAGTCCTAGCGGGAGATACGAGCAGTACTTC. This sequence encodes CSASPSGRYEQYF.

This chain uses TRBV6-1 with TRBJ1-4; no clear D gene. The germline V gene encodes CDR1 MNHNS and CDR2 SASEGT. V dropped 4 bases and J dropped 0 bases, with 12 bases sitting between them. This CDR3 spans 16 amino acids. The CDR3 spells CASSVRSQATNEKLFF. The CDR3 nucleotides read TGTGCCAGCAGTGTTAGGTCGCAGGCAACTAATGAAAAACTGTTTTTT.

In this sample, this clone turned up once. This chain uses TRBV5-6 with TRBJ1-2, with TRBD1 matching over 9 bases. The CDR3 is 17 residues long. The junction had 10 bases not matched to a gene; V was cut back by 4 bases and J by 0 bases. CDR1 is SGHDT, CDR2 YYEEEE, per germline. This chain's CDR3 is CASSLRPGTGSNYGYTF. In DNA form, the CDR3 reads TGTGCCAGCAGCCTAAGACCCGGGACAGGGTCTAACTATGGCTACACCTTC.